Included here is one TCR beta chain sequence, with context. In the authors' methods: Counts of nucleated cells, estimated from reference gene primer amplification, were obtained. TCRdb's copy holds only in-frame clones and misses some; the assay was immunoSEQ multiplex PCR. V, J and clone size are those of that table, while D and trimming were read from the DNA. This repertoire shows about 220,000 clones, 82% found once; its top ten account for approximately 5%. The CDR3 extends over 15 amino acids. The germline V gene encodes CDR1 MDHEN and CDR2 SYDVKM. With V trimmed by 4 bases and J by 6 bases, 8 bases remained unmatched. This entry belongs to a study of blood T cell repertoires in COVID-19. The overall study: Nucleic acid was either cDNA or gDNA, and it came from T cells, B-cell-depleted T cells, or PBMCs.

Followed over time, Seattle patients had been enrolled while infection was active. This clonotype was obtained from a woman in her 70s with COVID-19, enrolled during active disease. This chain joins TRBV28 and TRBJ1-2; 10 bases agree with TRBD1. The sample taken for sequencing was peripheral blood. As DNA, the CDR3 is TGTGCCAGCAGTTACCCAGGACAGGGGGGGGATGGCTACACCTTC. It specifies CASSYPGQGGDGYTF.